These 20 T cell receptor beta chains came from one sample sequenced in a study of cytomegalovirus exposure and HLA in healthy donors. TCRdb keeps only in-frame clones here, not all; method: immunoSEQ multiplex PCR. The profile shows tens of thousands of clones, around 94% of them singletons. The specimen was PBMCs. All receptors derive from a woman aged 18-30 years in good health and CMV-seronegative.

This clone was seen only once. This chain joins TRBV12-1 and TRBJ2-2; the DNA was not used to check the table's D call, TRBD2. TRBV12-1 is a pseudogene segment. CDR3 length: 18 amino acids. The CDR3 bases are TGTGCCAGCAGCACCTGTCAATCTAGCGGGAGATACACCGGGGAGCTGTTTTTT. Its translation is CASSTCQSSGRYTGELFF.

The chain couples TRBV18 to TRBJ2-5, with a weak D call TRBD1 (5 bases). Germline CDR1 and CDR2: KGHSH and LQKENI. This CDR3 has 14 amino acids. Trimming pared 2 bases from V and 1 base from J, leaving 8 bases between. The CDR3 region is CASSPGHVQETQYF. The DNA for the CDR3 is TGTGCCAGCTCACCAGGACACGTCCAAGAGACCCAGTACTTC.

The chain carries TRBV18 and TRBJ1-4; a possible D gene is TRBD1 (6 bases). The CDR3 contains 19 residues. V lost 4 bases and J 1 base, leaving 22 bases between the germline ends. Germline CDR1 reads KGHSH; CDR2 reads LQKENI. CDR3 coding DNA: TGTGCCAGCTCACGGAATCAGGGGTCGTCTTTCGGAACTAATGAAAAACTGTTTTTT. Translating it yields CASSRNQGSSFGTNEKLFF.

The V and J genes are TRBV18 and TRBJ2-3, with TRBD1 matching 7 bases. CDR3 length: 14 amino acids. The V gene end was trimmed by 5 bases and the J gene end by 5 bases; junction bases not matched to a gene: 7. The V gene's germline CDR1 is KGHSH and CDR2 LQKENI. The CDR3 region is CASSLRTGGDTQYF. The CDR3 DNA is TGTGCCAGCTCATTGCGGACAGGTGGAGATACGCAGTATTTT.

This chain uses TRBV6-5 with TRBJ2-1; the match to TRBD1 covers 7 bases. The CDR3 runs 15 residues. Germline CDR1 and CDR2: MNHEY and SVGAGI. The ends lost 0 bases at V and 1 base at J; junction bases unmatched: 0. CDR3 coding DNA: TGTGCCAGCAGTTACTCGACAGGGTCCTACAATGAGCAGTTCTTC. Amino acids: CASSYSTGSYNEQFF.

The rearrangement uses TRBV25-1 and TRBJ2-7, with 7 bases matching TRBD1. The V gene's germline CDR1 is MGHDK and CDR2 SYGVNS. This CDR3 contains 13 residues. After removal of 4 bases from V and 3 bases from J, the junction contained 3 bases not matched to a gene. The CDR3 sequence is CASSVTGVYEQYF. The CDR3 DNA sequence: TGTGCCAGCAGTGTTACAGGGGTCTACGAGCAGTACTTC.

This clone was observed once. The V gene is TRBV27, the J gene TRBJ1-2, with D possibly being TRBD1 (6 bases). This CDR3 is built from 15 residues. The V gene's germline CDR1 is MNHEY and CDR2 SMNVEV (reference sequence). The ends were cut back, 3 bases at V and 1 base at J, with 12 bases in the middle. Here the CDR3 reads CASSFSGGLNYGYTF. The CDR3 DNA is TGTGCCAGCAGTTTCTCGGGGGGCCTTAACTATGGCTACACCTTC.

This chain links TRBV28 with TRBJ2-5; D might be TRBD2 (6 bases). The better agreement between TRBJ2-7 and the DNA end casts doubt on the J call. The CDR3 is 14 residues long. Germline-derived CDR1 and CDR2 are MDHEN and SYDVKM. The DNA for the CDR3 is TGTGCCAGCAGTTTCCCGGCGGGGACCTACGAGCAGTACTTC. Translated: CASSFPAGTYEQYF.

This chain links TRBV28 with TRBJ2-3; 9 nucleotides agree with TRBD2. From germline, CDR1 is MDHEN and CDR2 SYDVKM. The CDR3 extends over 15 amino acids. With 3 bases clipped from V and 5 bases from J, the junction kept 6 bases outside the gene matches. DNA for the CDR3: TGTGCCAGCAGTTTCGGGGGTAGCGGGGGAGATACGCAGTATTTT. Protein: CASSFGGSGGDTQYF.

This clone has just one count. This sequence joins TRBV5-6 and TRBJ1-1; unclear D gene. The CDR3 length is 14 residues. Germline V gene data show CDR1 as SGHDT and CDR2 as YYEEEE. V lost 4 bases to trimming and J lost 6 bases, with 16 bases between them. The CDR3: CASSPGSGFPEAFF. The DNA of the CDR3 is TGTGCCAGCAGCCCCGGGAGTGGGTTTCCTGAAGCTTTCTTT.

The genes are TRBV30 and TRBJ1-5; 9 positions agree with TRBD1. CDR3 length equals 13 residues. The ends lost 4 bases at V and 7 bases at J; junction bases unmatched: 5. Looked up from germline, CDR1 is GTSNPN and CDR2 is SVGIG (reference sequence). The CDR3 loop reads CAWNTGGGQPQHF. In DNA, the CDR3 is TGTGCCTGGAACACAGGGGGCGGCCAGCCCCAGCATTTT.

The J gene is TRBJ1-1, the V gene TRBV29-1; TRBD1 aligns across 7 bases. CDR1 is SQVTM and CDR2 is ANQGSEA in the germline V gene. The V gene end was trimmed by 8 bases and the J gene end by 5 bases; junction bases not matched to a gene: 8. The CDR3 has 12 residues. The CDR3 region has the DNA TGCAGCTCCTCACAGGGGAGGACTGAAGCTTTCTTT. Residues: CSSSQGRTEAFF. The entire variable domain, with the rest obtained from reference TRBV29-1 and TRBJ1-1, is as follows: SAVISQKPSRDICQRGTSLTIQCQVDSQVTMMFWYRQQPGQSLTLIATANQGSEATYESGFVIDKFPISRPNLTFSTLTVSNMSPEDSSIYLCSSSQGRTEAFFGQGTRLTVV.

This sequence joins TRBV19 and TRBJ1-3; 7 nucleotides match TRBD1. Germline CDR1 is LNHDA and CDR2 is SQIVND (reference sequence). Germline trimming cut 6 bases from V and 0 bases from J; bases unmatched to any gene: 2. The CDR3 totals 14 residues. CDR3 sequence: CASSRTGSGNTIYF. The CDR3 DNA sequence: TGTGCCAGTAGCAGGACAGGCTCTGGAAACACCATATATTTT.

The chain couples TRBV21-1 to TRBJ2-2; the table's D call, TRBD2, has no DNA check behind it. TRBV21-1 is termed a pseudogene. The CDR3 is 16 amino acids. The CDR3 protein is CASSKEGGAQSGELFF. CDR3 nucleotides: TGTGCCAGCAGCAAAGAAGGGGGGGCGCAAAGCGGGGAGCTGTTTTTT.

This chain's CDR3 is CASSGRGLITDTQYF. The CDR3 DNA reads TGTGCCAGCTCCGGACGGGGACTCATCACAGATACGCAGTATTTT. The chain combines TRBV6-6 with TRBJ2-3; possibly TRBD2 for D (6 bases). Germline values: CDR1 MNHNY, CDR2 SVGAGI (reference sequence). Trimming pared 8 bases from V and 2 bases from J, leaving 17 bases between. This CDR3 spans 15 amino acids.

The genes are TRBV5-6 and TRBJ2-5; D possibly corresponds to TRBD2 (5 bases). Germline-derived CDR1 and CDR2 are SGHDT and YYEEEE. V was trimmed by 0 bases and J by 0 bases, leaving 15 bases between them. The CDR3 runs to 17 residues. The chain's CDR3 is CASSLDPQLEYQETQYF. DNA of the CDR3: TGTGCCAGCAGCTTGGACCCCCAACTAGAATACCAAGAGACCCAGTACTTC.

The chain employs TRBV2 and TRBJ1-1; D perhaps matches TRBD1 (5 bases). V shed 6 bases and J shed 0 bases, with 5 bases lying between them. The CDR3 length is 12 residues. Germline V gene lookup returns CDR1 SNHLY and CDR2 FYNNEI. The CDR3 region has the DNA TGTGCCAGCAGGACAGTGAACACTGAAGCTTTCTTT. Protein sequence: CASRTVNTEAFF.

This chain uses TRBV7-9 with TRBJ2-1; 8 nucleotides align to TRBD2. The V and J ends lost 8 bases and 5 bases, in that order; junction bases with no gene match: 11. CDR3 length equals 15 residues. The germline CDR1 and CDR2 sequences are SEHNR and FQNEAQ (reference sequence). In DNA form, the CDR3 reads TGTGCCAGCCGTCGGATCGGGACTAGACACAATGAGCAGTTCTTC. Translated, it gives CASRRIGTRHNEQFF.

V gene TRBV4-1 combines with J gene TRBJ2-7; a possible D gene is TRBD1 (7 bases). CDR1 is MGHRA and CDR2 is YSYEKL in the germline V gene. V shed 1 base and J shed 1 base, with 14 bases lying between them. The CDR3 is 16 amino acids. The CDR3, as DNA: TGCGCCAGCAGCCAAGTCCGGGGGACAGCGTCCTACGAGCAGTACTTC. Amino acid sequence: CASSQVRGTASYEQYF.

Only a few counts were recorded for this clone. CDR3 region: CASSAGDEQFF. The CDR3 DNA is TGTGCCAGCAGCGCCGGGGATGAGCAGTTCTTC. The rearrangement uses TRBV7-3 and TRBJ2-1, with D maybe TRBD2 (5 bases). CDR1 is SGHTA, CDR2 FQGTGA, per germline. Deletions cut 5 bases from V and 8 bases from J, with 7 bases between. The CDR3 runs to 11 residues.